This T cell receptor beta chain was documented in a study of shared clonotypes between healthy human individuals. The germline V gene has CDR1 MDHEN and CDR2 SYDVKM. The CDR3 consists of 17 residues. Trimming took off 1 base at V and 0 bases at J, with 13 bases between the two ends. Data came from immunoSEQ multiplex PCR; TCRdb stores just in-frame clones and leaves some out. The sample records millions of clones, 85% to 95% being singletons. This clonotype originated in a man between 18 and 35 years old in good health. Some clones in this sample may be carry-over from other donors' samples. Sequenced input: naive CD4+ T cells from PBMCs. The subset was: CD45RA+ positively selected. The rearrangement joins TRBV28 to TRBJ1-5; D ambiguous. The CDR3, as DNA: TGTGCCAGCAGTTTATATTCTGACATTAATAGCAATCAGCCCCAGCATTTT. This sequence encodes CASSLYSDINSNQPQHF.